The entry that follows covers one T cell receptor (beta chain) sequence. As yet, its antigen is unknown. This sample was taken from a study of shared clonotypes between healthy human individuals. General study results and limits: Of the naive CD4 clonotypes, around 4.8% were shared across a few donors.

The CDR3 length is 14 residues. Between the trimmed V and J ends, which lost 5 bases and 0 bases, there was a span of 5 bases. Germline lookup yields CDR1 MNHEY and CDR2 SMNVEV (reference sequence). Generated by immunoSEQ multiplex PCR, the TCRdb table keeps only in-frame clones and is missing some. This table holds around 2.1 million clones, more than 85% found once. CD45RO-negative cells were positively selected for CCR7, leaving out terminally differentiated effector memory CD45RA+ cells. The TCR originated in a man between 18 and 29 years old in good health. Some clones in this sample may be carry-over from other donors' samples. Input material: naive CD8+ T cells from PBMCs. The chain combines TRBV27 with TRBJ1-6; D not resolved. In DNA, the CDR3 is TGTGCCAGCAGTCCCCCCTCCTATAATTCACCCCTCCACTTT. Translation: CASSPPSYNSPLHF.